This is a list of T cell receptor beta chains from one sample in a study of T cells in Graves' hyperthyroidism and ophthalmopathy. One entry per CDR3 protein results from TCRdb running MiXCR on the multiplex PCR reads. The data contain 500,000 to 750,000 distinct CDR3 sequences, just over 45% of them singletons. The sample taken for sequencing was peripheral blood or thyroid tissue (not recorded which). These receptors were collected from a woman aged 18-29 years with Graves' hyperthyroidism. CDR3s include the opening cysteine and the closing phenylalanine or tryptophan.

CDR3 protein: CASSAQGASGNTIYF
V gene: TRBV7-8
J gene: TRBJ1-3

CDR3 protein: CASRDSGSPDNEQFF
V gene: TRBV5-1
J gene: -

CDR3 protein: CASSRPERDSGANVLTF
V gene: TRBV7-9
J gene: TRBJ2-6

CDR3 protein: CASSSRRVDEQFF
V gene: TRBV7-9
J gene: -

CDR3 protein: CASSPGLAATRAQYF
V gene: TRBV2
J gene: TRBJ2-5

CDR3 protein: CASSLTSGTGSNEQFF
V gene: TRBV5-1
J gene: TRBJ2-1

CDR3 protein: CASREGQGDEAFF
V gene: TRBV12-3/TRBV12-4
J gene: TRBJ1-1

CDR3 protein: CASSEAQYRINQPQHF
V gene: TRBV2
J gene: TRBJ1-5

CDR3 protein: CATSRDRAGNTIYF
V gene: TRBV15
J gene: TRBJ1-3

CDR3 protein: CASSHGTGWSEQFF
V gene: TRBV7-7
J gene: TRBJ2-1

CDR3 protein: CATSSEDRAWNEAFF
V gene: TRBV15
J gene: TRBJ1-1

CDR3 protein: CASSPLREGGEQYF
V gene: TRBV11-3
J gene: TRBJ2-7

CDR3 protein: CSASFGTGGAGYGYTF
V gene: TRBV20-1
J gene: TRBJ1-2

CDR3 protein: CASSPLLGILGSYEQYF
V gene: TRBV4-1
J gene: TRBJ2-7

CDR3 protein: CASSTRTGIYGYTF
V gene: TRBV7-2
J gene: TRBJ1-2

CDR3 protein: CSTLRGRGYTF
V gene: TRBV29-1
J gene: TRBJ1-2

CDR3 protein: CSANHRAQQYF
V gene: TRBV20-1
J gene: TRBJ2-7

CDR3 protein: CASSLPPRELFF
V gene: TRBV7-2
J gene: TRBJ2-2

CDR3 protein: CVSSSRDGNTEAFF
V gene: TRBV9
J gene: TRBJ1-1

CDR3 protein: CASREQGVYGYTF
V gene: TRBV2
J gene: TRBJ1-2

CDR3 protein: CASSIVPGNTGELFF
V gene: TRBV19
J gene: TRBJ2-2

CDR3 protein: CARQGGFGNQPQHF
V gene: TRBV2
J gene: TRBJ1-5

CDR3 protein: CASSWDRGLGANVLTF
V gene: TRBV5-1
J gene: TRBJ2-6

CDR3 protein: CASSPNPTEYGYTF
V gene: TRBV7-3
J gene: TRBJ1-2

CDR3 protein: CSARDRRGPANTGELFF
V gene: TRBV20-1
J gene: TRBJ2-2

CDR3 protein: CATSDPGNQPQHF
V gene: TRBV24-1
J gene: TRBJ1-5

CDR3 protein: CASSPRTDANEKLFF
V gene: TRBV18
J gene: TRBJ1-4

CDR3 protein: CATSGARTSGVYEQYF
V gene: TRBV24-1
J gene: TRBJ2-7

CDR3 protein: CASSSGDRDTEAFF
V gene: TRBV7-9
J gene: TRBJ1-1

CDR3 protein: CASSLQGDEKLFF
V gene: TRBV5-5
J gene: TRBJ1-4

CDR3 protein: CASSVSHGTGELFF
V gene: TRBV9
J gene: TRBJ2-2

CDR3 protein: CSASLGGSYNEQFF
V gene: TRBV20-1
J gene: TRBJ2-1

CDR3 protein: CAILDRANYGYTF
V gene: TRBV10-3
J gene: TRBJ1-2

CDR3 protein: CATRPTDNSPLHF
V gene: TRBV12-3/TRBV12-4
J gene: TRBJ1-6

CDR3 protein: CATGKHSYNEQFF
V gene: TRBV15
J gene: -

CDR3 protein: CSASGPNEQYF
V gene: TRBV20-1
J gene: TRBJ2-7

CDR3 protein: CSVDVDRVSGANVLTF
V gene: TRBV29-1
J gene: TRBJ2-6

CDR3 protein: CASSPQSNRANYGYTF
V gene: TRBV18
J gene: TRBJ1-2

CDR3 protein: CSRPGSNYEQYF
V gene: TRBV29-1
J gene: TRBJ2-7

CDR3 protein: CASSETYTGELFF
V gene: TRBV6-1
J gene: TRBJ2-2

CDR3 protein: CAISDAGSRAFF
V gene: TRBV6-1
J gene: TRBJ1-1

CDR3 protein: CASSPRMTGSGNTIYF
V gene: TRBV7-2
J gene: TRBJ1-3

CDR3 protein: CASSHGGTGDSPLHF
V gene: TRBV4-3
J gene: TRBJ1-6

CDR3 protein: CASSEYGTGASSPLHF
V gene: TRBV25-1
J gene: TRBJ1-6

CDR3 protein: CASSQRTQYF
V gene: TRBV7-9
J gene: TRBJ2-5